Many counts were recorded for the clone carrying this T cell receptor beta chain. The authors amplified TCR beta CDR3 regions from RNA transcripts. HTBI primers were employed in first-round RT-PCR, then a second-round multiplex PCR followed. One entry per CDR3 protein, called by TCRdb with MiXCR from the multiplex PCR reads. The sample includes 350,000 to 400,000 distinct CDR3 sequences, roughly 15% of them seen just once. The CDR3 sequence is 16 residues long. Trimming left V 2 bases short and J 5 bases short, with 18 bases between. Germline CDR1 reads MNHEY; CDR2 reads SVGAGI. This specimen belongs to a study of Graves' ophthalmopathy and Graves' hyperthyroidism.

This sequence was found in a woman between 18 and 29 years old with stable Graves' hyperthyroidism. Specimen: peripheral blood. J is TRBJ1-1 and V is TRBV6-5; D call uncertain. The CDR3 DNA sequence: TGTGCCAGCAGTTACCCCCTCTCTACGGGCGGTACTGAAGCTTTCTTT. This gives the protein CASSYPLSTGGTEAFF.